Listed below are T cell receptor beta chains from one sample, sequenced in a study of T cells after yellow fever vaccination. MiXCR, applied by TCRdb to the 5' RACE reads, yields one record per CDR3 protein. The sample has about 260,000 distinct CDR3 sequences; under 15% are singletons. Source: CD4+ T cells sorted from PBMCs, taken 45 days after the yellow fever booster vaccination. These receptors all stem from a man aged 25-40 years who received the YFV17D yellow fever vaccine. CDR3s include the opening cysteine and the closing phenylalanine or tryptophan. The D gene is left open where the match is weak. Expanded clones are given a class, and other clones once, few, many or no size at all.

TGTGCCAGCAGCTTCGGGCCCAACTATGAGCAGTTCTTC CASSFGPNYEQFF TRBJ2-1 NA TRBV5-6 NA
TGCAGCGCAATGAGGGGGACAGGGCTGGGCGGGGAGCTGTTTTTT CSAMRGTGLGGELFF TRBJ2-2 TRBD1 TRBV29-1 few
TGTGCCAGCAGGGAACAGGGTGGAGATACGCAGTATTTT CASREQGGDTQYF TRBJ2-3 NA TRBV6-6 NA
TGTGCCACTGGACAGGATATGGGCTACACCTTC CATGQDMGYTF TRBJ1-2 TRBD1 TRBV6-5 many
TGCAGTGCTAGAAGTAGCGGTGGGCAGTTCTTC CSARSSGGQFF TRBJ2-1 NA TRBV20-1 few
TGTGCCAGCAGTTCGTACACTGAAGCTTTCTTT CASSSYTEAFF TRBJ1-1 NA TRBV12-3/TRBV12-4 many
TGTGCCAGCAGCCCGCACCCCGGGGAGCACGGGGAGCTGTTTTTT CASSPHPGEHGELFF TRBJ2-2 NA TRBV4-2 few
TGTGCCTGGAGTAGCGGGACTAACAATGAGCAGTTCTTC CAWSSGTNNEQFF TRBJ2-1 TRBD2 TRBV30 few
TGTGCCAGCTCCCGCAGGACTGGGGATTCCTACGAGCAGTACTTC CASSRRTGDSYEQYF TRBJ2-7 NA TRBV18 few
TGTGCCAGCAGTGAATTAACCCTAAATCAGCCCCAGCATTTT CASSELTLNQPQHF TRBJ1-5 NA TRBV25-1 few
TGTGCCAGCAGTGAAATGGGAACAGGCATTCAGTACTTC CASSEMGTGIQYF TRBJ2-4 NA TRBV2 NA
TGTGCCAGCAGCCGACTAGCGGGAGGGCCTGCCGAGACCCAGTACTTC CASSRLAGGPAETQYF TRBJ2-5 TRBD2 TRBV3-1 NA
TGTGCCAGCAGCTTAGCTGAGGACAGCCAGTACTTC CASSLAEDSQYF TRBJ2-7 NA TRBV7-2 NA
TGTGCCAGCAGCCCCGGTAGCGGGGGTGTTTATGAGCAGTTCTTC CASSPGSGGVYEQFF TRBJ2-1 TRBD2 TRBV3-1 NA